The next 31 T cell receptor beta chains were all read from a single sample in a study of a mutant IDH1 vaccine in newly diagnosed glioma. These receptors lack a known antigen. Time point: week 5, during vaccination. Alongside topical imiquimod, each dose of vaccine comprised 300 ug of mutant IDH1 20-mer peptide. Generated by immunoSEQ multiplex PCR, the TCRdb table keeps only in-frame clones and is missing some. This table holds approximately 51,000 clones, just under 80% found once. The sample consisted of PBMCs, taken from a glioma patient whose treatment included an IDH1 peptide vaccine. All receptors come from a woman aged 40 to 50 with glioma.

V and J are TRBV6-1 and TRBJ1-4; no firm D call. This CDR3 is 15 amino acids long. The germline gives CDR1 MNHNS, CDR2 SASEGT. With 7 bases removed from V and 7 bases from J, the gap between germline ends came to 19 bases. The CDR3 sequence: CASKAGTPSSEKLFF. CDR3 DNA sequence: TGTGCCAGCAAAGCCGGCACCCCGTCGAGTGAAAAACTGTTTTTT.

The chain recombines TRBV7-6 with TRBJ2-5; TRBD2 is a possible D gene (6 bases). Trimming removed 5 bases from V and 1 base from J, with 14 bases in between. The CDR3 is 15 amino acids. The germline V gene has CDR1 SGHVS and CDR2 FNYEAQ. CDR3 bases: TGTGCCAGCAGCCCGATGACTAGTTCCCAAGAGACCCAGTACTTC. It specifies CASSPMTSSQETQYF.

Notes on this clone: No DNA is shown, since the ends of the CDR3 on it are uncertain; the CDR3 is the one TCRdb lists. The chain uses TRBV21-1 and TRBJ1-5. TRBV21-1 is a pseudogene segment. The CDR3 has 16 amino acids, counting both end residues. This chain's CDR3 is CASTKGYGCRNQPQHF.

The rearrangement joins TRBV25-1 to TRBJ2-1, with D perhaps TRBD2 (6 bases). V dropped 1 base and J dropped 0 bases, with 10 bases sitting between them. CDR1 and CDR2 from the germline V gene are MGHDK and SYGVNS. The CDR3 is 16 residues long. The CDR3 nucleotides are TGTGCCAGCAGTGAATTTGGAGGGAGCTCCTACAATGAGCAGTTCTTC. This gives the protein CASSEFGGSSYNEQFF.

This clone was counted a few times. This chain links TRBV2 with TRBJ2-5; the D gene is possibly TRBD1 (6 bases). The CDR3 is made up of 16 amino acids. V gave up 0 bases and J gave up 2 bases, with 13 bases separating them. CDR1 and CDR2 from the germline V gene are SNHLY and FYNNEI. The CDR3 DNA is TGTGCCAGCAGTGAAGCGGGGGCCCCCGCACAAGAGACCCAGTACTTC. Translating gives CASSEAGAPAQETQYF.

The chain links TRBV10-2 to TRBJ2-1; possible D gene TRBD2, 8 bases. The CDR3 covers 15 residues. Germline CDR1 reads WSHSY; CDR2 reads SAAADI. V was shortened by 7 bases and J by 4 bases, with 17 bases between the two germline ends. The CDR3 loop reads CASKGGGGTYNEQFF. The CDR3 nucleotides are TGCGCCAGCAAAGGGGGCGGGGGGACGTACAATGAGCAGTTCTTC.

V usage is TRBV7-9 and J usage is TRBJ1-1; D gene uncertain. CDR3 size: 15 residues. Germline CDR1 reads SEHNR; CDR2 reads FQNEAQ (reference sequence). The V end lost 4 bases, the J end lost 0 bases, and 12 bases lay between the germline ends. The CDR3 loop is CASSSVRGLNTEAFF. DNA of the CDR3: TGTGCCAGCAGCTCCGTGCGAGGGCTGAACACTGAAGCTTTCTTT. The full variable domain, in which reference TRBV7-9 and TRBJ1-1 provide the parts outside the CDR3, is DTGVSQNPRHKITKRGQNVTFRCDPISEHNRLYWYRQTLGQGPEFLTYFQNEAQLEKSRLLSDRFSAERPKGSFSTLEIQRTEQGDSAMYLCASSSVRGLNTEAFFGQGTRLTVV.

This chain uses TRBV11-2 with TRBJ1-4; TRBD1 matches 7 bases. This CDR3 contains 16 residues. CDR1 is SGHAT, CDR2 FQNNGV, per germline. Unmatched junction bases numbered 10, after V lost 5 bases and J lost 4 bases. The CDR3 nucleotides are TGTGCCAGCAGCCCATACACCGGGACAGTTAATGAAAAACTGTTTTTT. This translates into CASSPYTGTVNEKLFF.

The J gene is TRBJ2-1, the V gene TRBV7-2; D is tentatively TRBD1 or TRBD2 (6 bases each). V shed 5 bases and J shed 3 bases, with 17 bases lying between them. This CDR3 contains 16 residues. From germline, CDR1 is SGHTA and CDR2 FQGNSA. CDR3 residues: CASSPPGGPVYNEQFF. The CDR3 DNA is TGTGCCAGCAGCCCCCCCGGGGGCCCCGTCTACAATGAGCAGTTCTTC.

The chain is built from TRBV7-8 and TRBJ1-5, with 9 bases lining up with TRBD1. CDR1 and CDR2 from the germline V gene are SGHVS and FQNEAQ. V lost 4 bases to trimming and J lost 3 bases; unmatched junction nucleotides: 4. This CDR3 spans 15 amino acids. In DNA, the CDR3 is TGTGCCAGCAGCTGGGGGACAGGGAACAATCAGCCCCAGCATTTT. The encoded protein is CASSWGTGNNQPQHF.

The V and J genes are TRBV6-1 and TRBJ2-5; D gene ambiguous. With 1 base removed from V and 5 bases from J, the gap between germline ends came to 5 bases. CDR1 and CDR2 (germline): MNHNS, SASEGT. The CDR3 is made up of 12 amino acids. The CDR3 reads CASSEVGETQYF. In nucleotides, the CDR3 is TGTGCCAGCAGTGAAGTGGGGGAGACCCAGTACTTC.

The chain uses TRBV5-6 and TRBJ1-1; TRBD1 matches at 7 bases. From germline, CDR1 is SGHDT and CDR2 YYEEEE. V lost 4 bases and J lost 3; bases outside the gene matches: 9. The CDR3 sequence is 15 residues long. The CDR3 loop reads CASSGFRDSYTEAFF. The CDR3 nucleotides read TGTGCCAGCAGCGGCTTCCGGGACAGCTACACTGAAGCTTTCTTT.

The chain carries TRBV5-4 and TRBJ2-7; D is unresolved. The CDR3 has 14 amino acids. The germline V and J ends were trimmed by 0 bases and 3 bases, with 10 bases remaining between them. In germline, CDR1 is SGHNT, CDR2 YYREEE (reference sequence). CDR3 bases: TGTGCCAGCAGCTTGGCCGGATCCTACTACGAGCAGTACTTC. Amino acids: CASSLAGSYYEQYF.

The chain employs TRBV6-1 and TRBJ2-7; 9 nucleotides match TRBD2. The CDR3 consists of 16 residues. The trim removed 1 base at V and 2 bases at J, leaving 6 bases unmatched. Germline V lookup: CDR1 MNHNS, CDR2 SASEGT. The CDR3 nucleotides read TGTGCCAGCAGTGAAGGGGCGGGGGGGGTTCCCTACGAGCAGTACTTC. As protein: CASSEGAGGVPYEQYF.

CDR3 region: CASTAGWYTEAFF. CDR3 nucleotides: TGTGCCAGCACAGCAGGGTGGTACACTGAAGCTTTCTTT. V and J are TRBV6-5 and TRBJ1-1; tentatively, D is TRBD1 (5 bases). V dropped 7 bases and J dropped 3 bases, with 12 bases sitting between them. The CDR3 runs to 13 residues. CDR1 and CDR2 (germline): MNHEY, SVGAGI.

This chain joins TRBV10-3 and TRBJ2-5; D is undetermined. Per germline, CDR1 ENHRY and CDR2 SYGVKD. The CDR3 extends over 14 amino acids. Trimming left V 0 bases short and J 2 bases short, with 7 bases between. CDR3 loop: CAISESSAQETQYF. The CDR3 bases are TGTGCCATCAGTGAGTCGAGTGCACAAGAGACCCAGTACTTC.

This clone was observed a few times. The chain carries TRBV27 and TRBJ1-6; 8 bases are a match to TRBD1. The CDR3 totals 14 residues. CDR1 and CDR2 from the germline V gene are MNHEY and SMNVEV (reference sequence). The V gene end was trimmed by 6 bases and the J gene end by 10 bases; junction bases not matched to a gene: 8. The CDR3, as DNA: TGTGCCAGCAGATTCCCGGGACAGGAATCACCCCTCCACTTT. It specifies CASRFPGQESPLHF.

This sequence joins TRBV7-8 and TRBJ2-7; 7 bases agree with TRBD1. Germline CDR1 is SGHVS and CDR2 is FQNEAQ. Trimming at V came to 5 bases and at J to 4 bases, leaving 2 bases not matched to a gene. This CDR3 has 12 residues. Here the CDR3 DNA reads TGTGCCAGCAGCCTGGGACAGTACGAGCAGTACTTC. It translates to CASSLGQYEQYF.

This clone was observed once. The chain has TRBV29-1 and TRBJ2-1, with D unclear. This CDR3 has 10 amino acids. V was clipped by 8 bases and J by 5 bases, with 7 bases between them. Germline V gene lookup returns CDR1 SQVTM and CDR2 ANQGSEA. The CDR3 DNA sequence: TGCAGCCTTGGGAACAATGAGCAGTTCTTC. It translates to CSLGNNEQFF.

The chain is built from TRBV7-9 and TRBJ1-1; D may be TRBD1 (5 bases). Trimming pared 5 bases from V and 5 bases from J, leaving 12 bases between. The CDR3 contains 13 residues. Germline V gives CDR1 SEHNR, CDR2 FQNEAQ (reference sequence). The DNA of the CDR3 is TGTGCCAGCAGCCGCAGGGTAGGGACTGAAGCTTTCTTT. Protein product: CASSRRVGTEAFF.

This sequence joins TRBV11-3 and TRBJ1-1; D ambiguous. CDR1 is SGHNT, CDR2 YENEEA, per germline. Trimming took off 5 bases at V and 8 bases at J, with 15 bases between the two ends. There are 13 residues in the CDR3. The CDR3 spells CASSPSGRGEAFF. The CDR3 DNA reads TGTGCCAGCAGCCCTTCCGGGCGAGGAGAAGCTTTCTTT.

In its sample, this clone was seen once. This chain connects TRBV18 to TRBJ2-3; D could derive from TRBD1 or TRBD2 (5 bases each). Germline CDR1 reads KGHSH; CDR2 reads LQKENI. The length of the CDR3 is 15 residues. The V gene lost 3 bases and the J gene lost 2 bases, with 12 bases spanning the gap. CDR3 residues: CASSPGEQFTDTQYF. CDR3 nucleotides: TGTGCCAGCTCACCGGGGGAACAGTTCACAGATACGCAGTATTTT.

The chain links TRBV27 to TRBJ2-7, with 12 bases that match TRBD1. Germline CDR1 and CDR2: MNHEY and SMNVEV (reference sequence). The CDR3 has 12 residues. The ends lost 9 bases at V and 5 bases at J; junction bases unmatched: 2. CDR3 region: CASGTGGHEQYF. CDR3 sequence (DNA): TGTGCCAGTGGGACAGGGGGCCACGAGCAGTACTTC.

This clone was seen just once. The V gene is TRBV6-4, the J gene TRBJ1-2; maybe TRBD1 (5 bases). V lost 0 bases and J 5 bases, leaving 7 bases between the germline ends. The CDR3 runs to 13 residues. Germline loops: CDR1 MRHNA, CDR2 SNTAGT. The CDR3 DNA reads TGTGCCAGCAGTGACTCGAGGGGTTATGGCTACACCTTC. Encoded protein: CASSDSRGYGYTF.

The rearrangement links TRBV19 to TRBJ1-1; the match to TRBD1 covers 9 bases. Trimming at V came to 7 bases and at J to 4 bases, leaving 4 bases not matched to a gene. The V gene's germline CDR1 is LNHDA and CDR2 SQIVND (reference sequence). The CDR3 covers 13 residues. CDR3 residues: CASTSTGGTEAFF. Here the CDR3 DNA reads TGTGCCAGTACCTCGACAGGGGGCACTGAAGCTTTCTTT. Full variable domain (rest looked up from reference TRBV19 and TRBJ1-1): DGGITQSPKYLFRKEGQNVTLSCEQNLNHDAMYWYRQDPGQGLRLIYYSQIVNDFQKGDIAEGYSVSREKKESFPLTVTSAQKNPTAFYLCASTSTGGTEAFFGQGTRLTVV.

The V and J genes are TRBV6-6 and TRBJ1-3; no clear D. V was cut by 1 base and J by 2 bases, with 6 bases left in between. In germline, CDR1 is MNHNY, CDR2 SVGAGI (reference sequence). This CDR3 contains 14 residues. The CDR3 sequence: CASSYLDAGNTIYF. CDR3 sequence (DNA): TGTGCCAGCAGTTACTTGGACGCTGGAAACACCATATATTTT.

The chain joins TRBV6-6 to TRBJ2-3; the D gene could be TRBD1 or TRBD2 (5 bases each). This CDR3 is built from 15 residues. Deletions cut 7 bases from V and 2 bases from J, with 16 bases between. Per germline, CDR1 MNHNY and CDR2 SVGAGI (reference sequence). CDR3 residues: CASTPGEGYTDTQYF. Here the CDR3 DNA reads TGTGCCAGCACCCCGGGTGAGGGGTACACAGATACGCAGTATTTT.

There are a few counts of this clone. CDR3: CASSGTRGRVNTEAFF. The DNA for the CDR3 is TGTGCCAGCAGTGGGACCAGGGGCCGGGTGAACACTGAAGCTTTCTTT. This chain links TRBV25-1 with TRBJ1-1; D perhaps matches TRBD1 (6 bases). Germline assignment: CDR1 MGHDK and CDR2 SYGVNS. Trimming left V 4 bases short and J 0 bases short, with 15 bases between. The CDR3 is made up of 16 amino acids.

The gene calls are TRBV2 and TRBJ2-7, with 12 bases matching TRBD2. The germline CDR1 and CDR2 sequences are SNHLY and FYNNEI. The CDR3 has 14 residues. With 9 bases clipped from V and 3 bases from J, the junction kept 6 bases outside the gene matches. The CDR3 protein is CARRLAGENYEQYF. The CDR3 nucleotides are TGTGCCAGAAGACTAGCGGGGGAGAACTACGAGCAGTACTTC.

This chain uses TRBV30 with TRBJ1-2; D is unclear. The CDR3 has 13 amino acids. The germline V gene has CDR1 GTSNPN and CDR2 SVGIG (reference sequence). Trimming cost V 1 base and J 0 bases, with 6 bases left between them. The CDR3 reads CAWSELANYGYTF. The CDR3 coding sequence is TGTGCCTGGAGTGAACTAGCTAACTATGGCTACACCTTC.

CDR3 protein: CASSVGWRGEGGELFF. The CDR3 DNA reads as TGTGCCAGCAGCGTAGGGTGGAGAGGGGAAGGTGGGGAGCTGTTTTTT. The rearrangement links TRBV9 to TRBJ2-2; D tentatively reads TRBD1 or TRBD2 (5 bases each). V was cut by 0 bases and J by 8 bases, with 17 bases left in between. The CDR3 consists of 16 residues. CDR1 SGDLS and CDR2 YYNGEE come from the germline V gene. Based on the CDR3 plus reference TRBV9 and TRBJ2-2, the full variable domain is DSGVTQTPKHLITATGQRVTLRCSPRSGDLSVYWYQQSLDQGLQFLIQYYNGEERAKGNILERFSAQQFPDLHSELNLSSLELGDSALYFCASSVGWRGEGGELFFGEGSRLTVL.